This T cell receptor beta chain was captured by sequencing in a study of T cell clonotyping in hematopoietic cell transplantation. Background on the study: Pretransplant recipient samples were taken after cytoreduction.

Some clones are missing from TCRdb's copy, which holds only in-frame ones; the method was immunoSEQ multiplex PCR. Of some 8,500 clones detected, more than 65% appear once; the ten largest clones hold 33%. Study results and caveats: Recipient TCR diversity dropped after transplant; expanded clonotypes rose from day 30 to 180. Broader posttransplant TCR repertoire diversity was predicted by graft donor and pretransplant recipient Inverse Simpson Index values.

Noted time point: recipient sample about 28 days before transplant, after cytoreduction. Blood collection times were about day -28 and days 30, 100, 180 posttransplant. For this clone: Antigen specificity is unknown.

The TCR originated in a man aged 55 to 69 with acute myeloid leukemia. Some clones in this sample may be carry-over from other donors' samples. Sequences were derived from peripheral blood mononuclear cells, sampled before stem cell transplant.

CDR3 nucleotide sequence: TGTGCCAGCACCTCACGGTTAGGCACAGATACGCAGTATTTT. Translating gives CASTSRLGTDTQYF. The chain employs TRBV2 and TRBJ2-3; no firm D call. The CDR3 has 14 residues. CDR1 is SNHLY and CDR2 is FYNNEI in the germline V gene. The V gene lost 7 bases and the J gene lost 1 base, with 12 bases spanning the gap.